Detailed here is one T cell receptor beta chain. PCR primers comprised 60 Vbeta and 13 Jbeta primers. Sequenced by immunoSEQ multiplex PCR; TCRdb stores in-frame clones only, minus some. The sample gives some 85,000 clones, approximately 80% of which show up once; roughly 3.6% is in the top ten. V was trimmed by 4 bases and J by 3 bases, leaving 10 bases between them. Germline V lookup: CDR1 SGHRS, CDR2 YFSETQ. This CDR3 has 13 residues. This sample was included in a study of cytomegalovirus exposure and HLA in healthy donors. Sequences were obtained from PBMCs. V is TRBV5-1 and J is TRBJ1-2, with a tentative D call TRBD1 (6 bases). The source of this sequence is a man aged 30 to 45 in good health and CMV-seronegative. The CDR3 DNA reads as TGCGCCAGCAGCCAGGGACATGACTATGGCTACACCTTC. This translates into CASSQGHDYGYTF.